This T cell receptor beta chain was observed in a study of post-analysis software for immune sequencing data. General study points: Among multiple sclerosis patients, normalized Chao1 diversity was significantly below that of controls. The study found TRBV5-6, TRBV5-1 and TRBV20-1 among about five TRBV segments more frequent in patients than controls.

V lost 0 bases to trimming and J lost 4 bases; unmatched junction nucleotides: 5. The CDR3 is 17 residues long. Looked up from germline, CDR1 is SNHLY and CDR2 is FYNNEI. The table lists this clonotype with a few counts. Its antigen is not known. Sequencing libraries made from TCR beta cDNA carried unique molecular identifiers. The authors obtained roughly 0.5 million cDNA molecules from approximately 1 to 10 million T cells. TCRdb independently ran MiXCR on the PCR reads; one entry per CDR3 protein. The table includes roughly 670,000 distinct CDR3 sequences, approximately 60% detected once. This chain connects TRBV2 to TRBJ2-1; 11 bases are a match to TRBD2. The sequenced material came from blood. The sequence derives from a girl aged 2 to 10 with multiple sclerosis. The CDR3: CASSEAWLAGGYNEQFF. The DNA of the CDR3 is TGTGCCAGCAGTGAAGCGTGGCTAGCGGGGGGTTACAATGAGCAGTTCTTC. Supplemented by reference TRBV2 and TRBJ2-1, the full variable domain reads EPEVTQTPSHQVTQMGQEVILRCVPISNHLYFYWYRQILGQKVEFLVSFYNNEISEKSEIFDDQFSVERPDGSNFTLKIRSTKLEDSAMYFCASSEAWLAGGYNEQFFGPGTRLTVL.